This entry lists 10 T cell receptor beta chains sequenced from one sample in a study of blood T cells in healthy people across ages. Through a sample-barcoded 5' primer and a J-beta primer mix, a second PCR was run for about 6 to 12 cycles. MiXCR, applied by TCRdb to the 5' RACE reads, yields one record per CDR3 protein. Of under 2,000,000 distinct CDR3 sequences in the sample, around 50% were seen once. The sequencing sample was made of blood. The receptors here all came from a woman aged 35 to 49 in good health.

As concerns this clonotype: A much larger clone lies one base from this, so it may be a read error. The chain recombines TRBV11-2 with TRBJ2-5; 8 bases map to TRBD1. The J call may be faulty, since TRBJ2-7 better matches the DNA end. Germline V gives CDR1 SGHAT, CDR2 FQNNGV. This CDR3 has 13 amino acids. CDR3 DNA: TGTGCCAGCAGCCACGGACAGGGCTCCGAGCAGTACTTC. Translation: CASSHGQGSEQYF.

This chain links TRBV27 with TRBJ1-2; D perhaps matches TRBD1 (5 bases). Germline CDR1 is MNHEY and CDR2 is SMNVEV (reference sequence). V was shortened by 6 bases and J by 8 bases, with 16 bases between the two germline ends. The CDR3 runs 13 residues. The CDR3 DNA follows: TGTGCCAGCAGCCGGGGCAGCTTGCGGGGCTACACCTTC. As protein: CASSRGSLRGYTF.

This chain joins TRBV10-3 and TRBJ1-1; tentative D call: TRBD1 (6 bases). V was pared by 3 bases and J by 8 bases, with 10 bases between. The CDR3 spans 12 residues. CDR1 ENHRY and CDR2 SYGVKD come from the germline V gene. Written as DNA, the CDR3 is TGTGCCATCAGTGAATACGACAGGGAAGCTTTCTTT. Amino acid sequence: CAISEYDREAFF.

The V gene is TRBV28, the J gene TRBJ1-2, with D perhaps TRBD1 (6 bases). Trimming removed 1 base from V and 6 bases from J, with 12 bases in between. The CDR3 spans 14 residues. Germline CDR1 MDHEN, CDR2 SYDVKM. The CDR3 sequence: CASSLLQGSHGYTF. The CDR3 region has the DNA TGTGCCAGCAGTTTATTACAGGGTAGTCATGGCTACACCTTC.

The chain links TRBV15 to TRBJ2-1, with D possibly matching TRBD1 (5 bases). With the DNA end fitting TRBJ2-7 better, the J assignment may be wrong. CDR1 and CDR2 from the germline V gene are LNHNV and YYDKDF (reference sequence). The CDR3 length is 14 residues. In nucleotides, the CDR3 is TGTGCCACCAGCACTCGGACATTATACAATGAGCAGTACTTC. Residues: CATSTRTLYNEQYF.

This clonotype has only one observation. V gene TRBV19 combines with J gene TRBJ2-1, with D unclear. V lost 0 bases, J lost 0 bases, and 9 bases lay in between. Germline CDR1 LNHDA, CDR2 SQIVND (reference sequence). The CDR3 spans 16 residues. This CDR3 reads CASSIDTESSYNEQFF. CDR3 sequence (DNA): TGTGCCAGTAGTATAGACACAGAGAGCTCCTACAATGAGCAGTTCTTC.

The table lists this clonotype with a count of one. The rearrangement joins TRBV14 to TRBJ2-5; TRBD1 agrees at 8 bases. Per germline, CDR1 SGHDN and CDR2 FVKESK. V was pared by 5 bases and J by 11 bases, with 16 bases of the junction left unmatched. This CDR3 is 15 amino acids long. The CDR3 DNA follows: TGTGCCAGCAGCACGAGACAGGGGATTGTCCATGAGCAGTACTTC. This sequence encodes CASSTRQGIVHEQYF.

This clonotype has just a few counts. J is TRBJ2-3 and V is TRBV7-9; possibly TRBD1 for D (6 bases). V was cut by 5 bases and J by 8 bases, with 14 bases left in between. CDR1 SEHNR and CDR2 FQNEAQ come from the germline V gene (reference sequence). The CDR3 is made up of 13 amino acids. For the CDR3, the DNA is TGTGCCAGCAGCGAGCACAGGGATGCTACGCAGTATTTT. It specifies CASSEHRDATQYF.

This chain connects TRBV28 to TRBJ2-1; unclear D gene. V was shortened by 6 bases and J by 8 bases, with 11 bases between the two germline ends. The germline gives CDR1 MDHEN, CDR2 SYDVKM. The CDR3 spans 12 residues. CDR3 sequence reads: CASSNPGHEQFF. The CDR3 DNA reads TGTGCCAGCAGCAACCCAGGCCATGAGCAGTTCTTC.

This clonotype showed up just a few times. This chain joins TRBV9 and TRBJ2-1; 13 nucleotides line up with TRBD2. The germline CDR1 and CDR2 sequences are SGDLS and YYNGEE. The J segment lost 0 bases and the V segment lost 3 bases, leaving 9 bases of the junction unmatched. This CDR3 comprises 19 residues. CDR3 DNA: TGTGCCAGCAGCGAGGATGGACTAGCGGGGGCCGACTCCTACAATGAGCAGTTCTTC. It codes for CASSEDGLAGADSYNEQFF.